This TCR beta chain is from a study of T cell responses to AZD1222 COVID-19 vaccine. Clones were sequenced by immunoSEQ multiplex PCR, and TCRdb holds only the in-frame ones, with some missing. The sample records approximately 150,000 clones, 90% to 95% being singletons. This clone was recorded once. The sample in question was peripheral blood, obtained on day 0 of AZD1222 vaccination. This clonotype was obtained from an adult in good health.

In DNA, the CDR3 is TGTGCCAGCACCAACCAAGGGTCTAGCGGCTATGGCTACACCTTC. Translating gives CASTNQGSSGYGYTF. The V and J genes are TRBV3-1 (or the pseudogene TRBV3-2) and TRBJ1-2; D unresolved. V lost 7 bases and J lost 4, with 19 bases in between. Germline CDR1 is LGHDT and CDR2 is YNNKEL (reference sequence). This CDR3 spans 15 amino acids.